The 18 T cell receptor beta chains below come from one sample, sequenced in a study of spatial heterogeneity in lung cancer. Study outcomes and limitations: Tumor mutation count correlated with how many alpha and beta TCRs expanded intratumorally.

The antigens these receptors bind are not known. Documented time point: sample taken at primary tumor resection. TCRdb passed the 5' RACE reads through MiXCR, listing each CDR3 protein once. This sample has some 13,000 distinct CDR3 sequences; over 3% occur once, and the top ten carry around 8%. This specimen was lung tumor tissue, taken at surgery. These receptors were obtained from a male donor with early-stage non-small cell lung cancer.

V usage is TRBV2 and J usage is TRBJ2-7, with D tentatively TRBD2 (6 bases). Germline CDR1 reads SNHLY; CDR2 reads FYNNEI. This CDR3 is built from 12 residues. Trimming removed 3 bases from V and 3 bases from J, with 6 bases in between. CDR3 in DNA: TGTGCCAGCAGTGAGCGGGGCTACGAGCAGTACTTC. Protein: CASSERGYEQYF.

This clonotype has a count of ten or more. The genes are TRBV5-1 and TRBJ2-3, with 7 positions matching TRBD1. Trimming removed 7 bases from V and 4 bases from J; junction bases left unmatched: 9. CDR1 and CDR2 (germline): SGHRS, YFSETQ. The CDR3 loop spans 14 amino acids. CDR3 protein: CASHSPGGADTQYF. CDR3 sequence (DNA): TGCGCCAGCCATAGTCCAGGGGGAGCAGATACGCAGTATTTT.

This clonotype was observed at least ten times. The chain carries TRBV7-8 and TRBJ2-1, with D unclear. Germline assignment: CDR1 SGHVS and CDR2 FQNEAQ. Trimming removed 5 bases from V and 4 bases from J, with 12 bases in between. The CDR3 has 14 amino acids. CDR3 loop: CASSLLLEYNEQFF. In DNA, the CDR3 is TGTGCCAGCAGCCTCCTCTTAGAGTACAATGAGCAGTTCTTC.

The CDR3 DNA sequence: TGTGCCAGCAGCCCCGGGACTCGAGGGGATACGCAGTATTTT. It yields the protein CASSPGTRGDTQYF. J is TRBJ2-3 and V is TRBV12-3 or TRBV12-4, with D possibly TRBD2 on 6 matching bases. This CDR3 spans 14 amino acids. V dropped 6 bases and J dropped 6 bases, with 16 bases sitting between them.

At least ten counts were recorded for this clonotype. CDR3 amino acids: CASSPALAANTGELFF. In nucleotides, the CDR3 is TGTGCCAGCTCACCTGCACTAGCGGCCAACACCGGGGAGCTGTTTTTT. This chain links TRBV18 with TRBJ2-2; 8 bases line up with TRBD2. Trimming took 3 bases from V and 2 from J; bases not matched to a gene: 5. The CDR3 extends over 16 amino acids. CDR1 is KGHSH and CDR2 is LQKENI in the germline V gene.

This chain links TRBV29-1 with TRBJ1-5; tentative D call: TRBD1 (5 bases). The CDR3 totals 15 residues. CDR1 is SQVTM and CDR2 is ANQGSEA in the germline V gene. Deletions cut 7 bases from V and 3 bases from J, with 19 bases between. CDR3 DNA sequence: TGCAGCGCCATCCTTTCGGGGGACCTCAATCAGCCCCAGCATTTT. This codes for CSAILSGDLNQPQHF.

This clonotype was observed a handful of times. Sequence at one end of the junction differs from germline and may be a read error. The V and J genes are TRBV24-1 and TRBJ1-2; D unclear. The CDR3 is 13 amino acids. CDR1 KGHDR and CDR2 SFDVKD come from the germline V gene. The CDR3 here is CATSDGANYGDTF. The DNA of the CDR3 is TGTGCCACCAGTGACGGAGCTAACTATGGCGACACCTTC.

This clonotype appeared many times. The rearrangement joins TRBV13 to TRBJ2-5; 11 nucleotides agree with TRBD1. Germline values: CDR1 PRHDT, CDR2 FYEKMQ (reference sequence). This CDR3 has 17 amino acids. V lost 2 bases to trimming and J lost 2 bases; unmatched junction nucleotides: 7. CDR3 in amino acids: CASSLRGTGGVQETQYF. The CDR3 bases are TGTGCCAGCAGCTTACGTGGGACAGGGGGTGTACAAGAGACCCAGTACTTC.

This clonotype was detected many times. CDR3 region: CSVEPGPNYGYTF. The DNA for the CDR3 is TGCAGCGTTGAGCCAGGTCCTAACTATGGCTACACCTTC. This chain joins TRBV29-1 and TRBJ1-2; no definite D call. Trimming took off 3 bases at V and 0 bases at J, with 8 bases between the two ends. CDR3 length: 13 amino acids. The V gene's germline CDR1 is SQVTM and CDR2 ANQGSEA.

This clonotype has a count of ten or more. The rearrangement uses TRBV7-2 and TRBJ2-1; 8 bases fit TRBD2. This CDR3 contains 15 residues. The germline CDR1 and CDR2 sequences are SGHTA and FQGNSA. V lost 5 bases, J lost 8 bases, and 11 bases stayed unmatched. CDR3 DNA: TGTGCCAGCAGCCGCCCGCAGCGGGAGATGGATGAGCAGTTCTTC. Protein product: CASSRPQREMDEQFF.

This clonotype was counted a few times. This sequence joins TRBV11-2 and TRBJ2-3; possibly TRBD2 for D (5 bases). Germline lookup yields CDR1 SGHAT and CDR2 FQNNGV. This CDR3 has 15 residues. V gave up 5 bases and J gave up 5 bases, with 17 bases separating them. Here the CDR3 DNA reads TGTGCCAGCAGCCCTTCGAACGCTGCGGGAGATACGCAGTATTTT. Translation gives CASSPSNAAGDTQYF. Full variable domain (rest looked up from reference TRBV11-2 and TRBJ2-3): EAGVAQSPRYKIIEKRQSVAFWCNPISGHATLYWYQQILGQGPKLLIQFQNNGVVDDSQLPKDRFSAERLKGVDSTLKIQPAKLEDSAVYLCASSPSNAAGDTQYFGPGTRLTVL.

The sample holds many counts of this clonotype. J is TRBJ2-1 and V is TRBV20-1; 9 nucleotides agree with TRBD2. Germline V gene sequence: CDR1 DFQATT, CDR2 SNEGSKA (reference sequence). This CDR3 region has 15 residues. V shed 5 bases and J 4 bases; nucleotides not matched to a gene: 9. The CDR3, as DNA: TGCAGTGCTTCCTCCGGGACTAGCAATTACAATGAGCAGTTCTTC. Its translation: CSASSGTSNYNEQFF.

This clonotype came up many times. CDR3 in amino acids: CSVDPGANVLTF. The DNA for the CDR3 is TGCAGTGTGGACCCCGGGGCCAACGTCCTGACTTTC. V is TRBV29-1 and J is TRBJ2-6; no reliable D call. This CDR3 has 12 residues. From germline, CDR1 is SQVTM and CDR2 ANQGSEA.

This clonotype was seen at least ten times. The rearrangement uses TRBV9 and TRBJ1-1, with D perhaps matching TRBD1 (6 bases). Per germline, CDR1 SGDLS and CDR2 YYNGEE. This CDR3 has 17 residues. V was pared by 1 base and J by 1 base, with 17 bases between. Here the CDR3 DNA reads TGTGCCAGCAGCGTACCCTTGTCTCCAGGGGCGAACACTGAAGCTTTCTTT. Encoded protein: CASSVPLSPGANTEAFF.

This clonotype was seen only a few times. The chain uses TRBV24-1 and TRBJ2-3; the D gene is possibly TRBD2 (6 bases). This CDR3 is 18 amino acids long. CDR1 KGHDR and CDR2 SFDVKD come from the germline V gene. The V and J ends lost 5 bases and 0 bases respectively, with 20 bases between them. The CDR3 loop reads CATSALFGGDGSTDTQYF. The DNA for the CDR3 is TGTGCCACCAGTGCCCTCTTCGGGGGAGATGGAAGCACAGATACGCAGTATTTT.

This clonotype is medium-sized. The V call is TRBV25-1, the J call TRBJ2-5; D is perhaps TRBD1 (5 bases). Germline lookup yields CDR1 MGHDK and CDR2 SYGVNS. This CDR3 has 12 residues. Trimming took off 4 bases at V and 2 bases at J, with 5 bases between the two ends. CDR3: CASSGTQETQYF. CDR3 nucleotide sequence: TGTGCCAGCAGTGGGACACAAGAGACCCAGTACTTC.

There are many counts of this clonotype. The rearrangement joins TRBV6-2 or TRBV6-3 to TRBJ1-6; D remains unclear. This CDR3 has 14 amino acids. In germline, CDR1 is MNHEY, CDR2 SVGEGT. The V end lost 7 bases, the J end lost 2 bases, and 9 bases lay between the germline ends. CDR3 region: CASKFSTYNSPLHF. The CDR3 coding sequence is TGTGCCAGCAAATTCAGCACCTATAATTCACCCCTCCACTTT.

In this sample, this clonotype turned up many times. This rearrangement joins TRBV29-1 to TRBJ2-2; 9 nucleotides agree with TRBD1. V shed 6 bases and J 6 bases; nucleotides not matched to a gene: 11. The germline CDR1 and CDR2 sequences are SQVTM and ANQGSEA. The CDR3 covers 15 residues. CDR3 residues: CSVAPGQGAPGELFF. In nucleotides, the CDR3 is TGCAGCGTGGCCCCGGGACAGGGTGCGCCCGGGGAGCTGTTTTTT.